Below are 13 T cell receptor beta chains sequenced from a single sample in a study of T cell responses to AZD1222 COVID-19 vaccine. Measured with immunoSEQ multiplex PCR; TCRdb has only the in-frame clones, and not every one. The sample shows approximately 150,000 clones, around 92% of them seen only once. The sequencing used peripheral blood, collected on day 0 of AZD1222 vaccination. Source of these receptors: an adult in good health.

This sequence joins TRBV6-5 and TRBJ2-3, with 7 bases that match TRBD2. V lost 2 bases to trimming and J lost 1 base; unmatched junction nucleotides: 0. There are 14 residues in the CDR3. Per the germline V gene, CDR1 is MNHEY and CDR2 is SVGAGI. CDR3 in amino acids: CASSYAGGTDTQYF. The CDR3 DNA follows: TGTGCCAGCAGTTACGCGGGAGGCACAGATACGCAGTATTTT.

CDR3 protein: CASSFKGPYEQYF. In DNA, the CDR3 is TGTGCCAGCAGTTTTAAGGGCCCCTACGAGCAGTACTTC. This chain uses TRBV27 with TRBJ2-7; D gene ambiguous. Germline CDR1 MNHEY, CDR2 SMNVEV (reference sequence). V was shortened by 3 bases and J by 2 bases, with 8 bases between the two germline ends. This CDR3 has 13 residues.

The chain combines TRBV7-2 with TRBJ2-2; D is unclear. Per the germline V gene, CDR1 is SGHTA and CDR2 is FQGNSA. Trimming left V 4 bases short and J 6 bases short, with 15 bases between. The CDR3 has 15 residues. The CDR3 nucleotides read TGTGCCAGCAGCTCCCGGAGAGGTAGTCCCGGGGAGCTGTTTTTT. It specifies CASSSRRGSPGELFF.

V usage is TRBV9 and J usage is TRBJ2-2; 8 bases agree with TRBD2. Losses at the gene ends were 3 bases for V and 4 bases for J; bases not matched to a gene: 8. The CDR3 has 16 amino acids. The germline V gene has CDR1 SGDLS and CDR2 YYNGEE. The CDR3: CASSASGSGGTGELFF. CDR3 DNA sequence: TGTGCCAGCAGCGCCAGCGGGAGCGGGGGCACCGGGGAGCTGTTTTTT.

The rearrangement joins TRBV5-4 to TRBJ2-7, with TRBD2 as a possible D gene (6 bases). Germline CDR1 SGHNT, CDR2 YYREEE (reference sequence). The CDR3 is made up of 13 amino acids. Trimming removed 0 bases from V and 3 bases from J, with 7 bases in between. This CDR3 reads CASSLAGSYEQYF. The CDR3 DNA follows: TGTGCCAGCAGCTTGGCCGGGAGCTACGAGCAGTACTTC.

The chain has TRBV25-1 and TRBJ2-2, with D possibly being TRBD2 (5 bases). Germline loops: CDR1 MGHDK, CDR2 SYGVNS. There are 15 residues in the CDR3. V lost 4 bases to trimming and J lost 3 bases, with 12 bases between them. The CDR3 nucleotides read TGTGCCAGCAGTGCGCTCCCGAGGGACACCGGGGAGCTGTTTTTT. As protein: CASSALPRDTGELFF.

The rearrangement links TRBV28 to TRBJ1-1, with 9 bases aligning to TRBD1. The CDR3 contains 14 residues. J lost 1 base, V lost 6 bases, and 3 bases had no gene match. CDR1 MDHEN and CDR2 SYDVKM come from the germline V gene. The CDR3 nucleotides are TGTGCCAGCAGCATGACAGGGGGGAACACTGAAGCTTTCTTT. Encoded protein: CASSMTGGNTEAFF.

The V and J genes are TRBV5-1 and TRBJ2-1, with D possibly being TRBD1 or TRBD2 (6 bases each). Germline lookup yields CDR1 SGHRS and CDR2 YFSETQ. The CDR3 length is 14 residues. Trimming removed 7 bases from V and 0 bases from J, with 11 bases in between. CDR3 region: CASRGPSSYNEQFF. Here the CDR3 DNA reads TGCGCCAGCCGGGGGCCGAGCTCCTACAATGAGCAGTTCTTC. Variable domain in full (rest from reference TRBV5-1 and TRBJ2-1): KAGVTQTPRYLIKTRGQQVTLSCSPISGHRSVSWYQQTPGQGLQFLFEYFSETQRNKGNFPGRFSGRQFSNSRSEMNVSTLELGDSALYLCASRGPSSYNEQFFGPGTRLTVL.

This chain joins TRBV5-1 and TRBJ1-1; D perhaps matches TRBD1 (6 bases). The germline gives CDR1 SGHRS, CDR2 YFSETQ. The CDR3 sequence is 14 residues long. V was pared by 4 bases and J by 4 bases, with 14 bases between. CDR3: CASSRGQGTTEAFF. CDR3 nucleotide sequence: TGCGCCAGCAGCCGGGGGCAGGGGACCACTGAAGCTTTCTTT.

The rearrangement uses TRBV7-6 and TRBJ1-2; no clear D. The CDR3 has 15 residues. Germline V gene data show CDR1 as SGHVS and CDR2 as FNYEAQ. The ends were cut back, 1 base at V and 4 bases at J, with 13 bases in the middle. DNA of the CDR3: TGTGCCAGCAGCTTAGAGTTATACCCTAGCTATGGCTACACCTTC. This codes for CASSLELYPSYGYTF.

This chain joins TRBV6-5 and TRBJ1-3; tentative D call: TRBD1 (5 bases). Germline V CDR1 and CDR2: MNHEY, SVGAGI. V lost 6 bases, J lost 1 base, and 13 bases lay in between. The CDR3 totals 15 residues. Here the CDR3 DNA reads TGTGCCAGCAGGGGGATAGGGGTTTCTGGAAACACCATATATTTT. Protein product: CASRGIGVSGNTIYF.

The chain employs TRBV7-2 and TRBJ2-1; 7 bases line up with TRBD2. The CDR3 totals 17 residues. Germline CDR1 SGHTA, CDR2 FQGNSA. Trimming cost V 4 bases and J 8 bases; bases outside gene matches: 17. The chain's CDR3 is CASSSPRAGETPHEQFF. CDR3 sequence (DNA): TGTGCCAGCAGCTCCCCTCGGGCGGGGGAAACCCCCCATGAGCAGTTCTTC.

This clone was recorded only once. J is TRBJ1-2 and V is TRBV10-3; TRBD1 is a possible D gene (6 bases). This CDR3 comprises 18 residues. Trimming took 1 base from V and 0 from J, leaving 18 bases between them. Looked up from germline, CDR1 is ENHRY and CDR2 is SYGVKD. CDR3 sequence (DNA): TGTGCCATCAGTGAGTTCGGACAGCCATCCCGCACTAACTATGGCTACACCTTC. It yields the protein CAISEFGQPSRTNYGYTF.